These T cell receptor beta chains were read from a single sample in a study of CD8 T cells in ankylosing spondylitis. TCRdb analysed the 5' RACE reads with MiXCR anew, one entry per CDR3 protein. This sample has 750,000 to 850,000 distinct CDR3 sequences, with 12% found just once. The sequencing input was blood, either unsorted or a sorted T cell fraction (not recorded which). The receptors here all came from a male donor with ankylosing spondylitis. Each CDR3 is given with its conserved first and last residue. The D gene is left open where the match is weak. For some rows the clone size is stated as once, few or many, or as a class when expanded; others skip it.

D: NA; size: NA; V: TRBV7-9; J: TRBJ2-5; CDR3: CASSWAAAVGKETQYF; DNA: TGTGCCAGCAGCTGGGCGGCGGCTGTAGGGAAAGAGACCCAGTACTTC
D: TRBD1; size: many; V: TRBV7-2; J: TRBJ2-3; CDR3: CASSSHAGTGGGTQYF; DNA: TGTGCCAGCAGCTCTCACGCCGGGACAGGGGGCGGTACGCAGTATTTT
D: NA; size: few; V: TRBV7-9; J: TRBJ1-1; CDR3: CASTHSDRSRGNTEAFF; DNA: TGTGCCAGCACCCACTCGGACCGGAGCAGGGGGAACACTGAAGCTTTCTTT
D: NA; size: NA; V: TRBV28; J: TRBJ1-5; CDR3: CASTDRVDQPQHF; DNA: TGTGCCAGCACTGACAGAGTTGATCAGCCCCAGCATTTT
D: NA; size: few; V: TRBV28; J: TRBJ1-2; CDR3: CASSFLSGGGNYGYTF; DNA: TGTGCCAGCAGTTTTCTCTCCGGCGGGGGCAACTATGGCTACACCTTC
D: TRBD1; size: few; V: TRBV7-9; J: TRBJ1-5; CDR3: CASSLDGTGYQPQHF; DNA: TGTGCCAGCAGCTTAGATGGGACAGGTTACCAGCCCCAGCATTTT
D: NA; size: few; V: TRBV10-3; J: TRBJ2-7; CDR3: CAISGQGDSEQYF; DNA: TGTGCCATCAGTGGCCAGGGAGACTCCGAGCAGTACTTC
D: TRBD2; size: NA; V: TRBV18; J: TRBJ2-3; CDR3: CASSSSLADTDTQYF; DNA: TGTGCCAGCTCATCATCACTAGCGGACACAGATACGCAGTATTTT
D: NA; size: NA; V: TRBV27; J: TRBJ2-5; CDR3: CASSLSRLTETQYF; DNA: TGTGCCAGCAGTTTATCGAGGTTAACTGAGACCCAGTACTTC
D: TRBD2; size: NA; V: TRBV7-2; J: TRBJ2-1; CDR3: CASWGAGGRDRQFF; DNA: TGTGCCAGTTGGGGCGCGGGAGGGCGCGATAGGCAGTTCTTC
D: NA; size: many; V: TRBV7-3; J: TRBJ1-1; CDR3: CASSLTRENTEAFF; DNA: TGTGCCAGCAGTCTCACCAGGGAGAACACTGAAGCTTTCTTT
D: NA; size: few; V: TRBV4-3; J: TRBJ2-7; CDR3: CASSKEIRFSHEQYF; DNA: TGCGCCAGCAGCAAGGAAATCAGGTTTTCCCACGAGCAGTACTTC
D: NA; size: many; V: TRBV12-3/TRBV12-4; J: TRBJ1-1; CDR3: CASSLFSNTEAFF; DNA: TGTGCCAGCAGTTTATTCAGTAACACTGAAGCTTTCTTT
D: TRBD1; size: few; V: TRBV27; J: TRBJ1-2; CDR3: CATLPDRTGNYGYTF; DNA: TGTGCCACCCTACCCGACCGGACAGGGAACTATGGCTACACCTTC
D: NA; size: few; V: TRBV4-3; J: TRBJ2-5; CDR3: CASSQGGLNQETQYF; DNA: TGCGCCAGCAGCCAAGGAGGGCTAAATCAAGAGACCCAGTACTTC
D: TRBD2; size: NA; V: TRBV5-1; J: TRBJ2-5; CDR3: CASSLTGGRVAETQYF; DNA: TGCGCCAGCAGCTTGACTGGCGGGAGGGTGGCGGAGACCCAGTACTTC
D: TRBD2; size: many; V: TRBV4-1; J: TRBJ2-2; CDR3: CASSPGLAGVKRELFF; DNA: TGCGCCAGCAGCCCTGGACTAGCGGGAGTAAAGCGGGAGCTGTTTTTT
D: TRBD2; size: few; V: TRBV4-3; J: TRBJ2-2; CDR3: CASSQEGGTELFF; DNA: TGCGCCAGCAGCCAAGAGGGAGGGACGGAGCTGTTTTTT
D: NA; size: few; V: TRBV5-6; J: TRBJ1-2; CDR3: CASSQDMRGYTF; DNA: TGTGCCAGCAGCCAGGACATGCGGGGCTACACCTTC
D: NA; size: NA; V: TRBV4-2; J: TRBJ2-7; CDR3: CASSQDNGSEQYF; DNA: TGTGCCAGCAGCCAAGACAATGGGTCCGAGCAGTACTTC
D: TRBD1; size: NA; V: TRBV7-2; J: TRBJ1-3; CDR3: CASSTAGTGAGNTIYF; DNA: TGTGCCAGCAGCACCGCCGGGACAGGGGCAGGAAACACCATATATTTT
D: TRBD1; size: many; V: TRBV4-1; J: TRBJ1-2; CDR3: CASSQAGTGGLGYTF; DNA: TGCGCCAGCAGCCAAGCCGGGACAGGGGGTCTTGGCTACACCTTC
D: NA; size: few; V: TRBV6-5; J: TRBJ1-2; CDR3: CASSYGGRGYTF; DNA: TGTGCCAGCAGTTACGGAGGAAGGGGCTACACCTTC
D: TRBD2; size: few; V: TRBV20-1; J: TRBJ2-1; CDR3: CSASYPSGGRDEQFF; DNA: TGCAGTGCTTCCTACCCTAGCGGGGGAAGGGATGAGCAGTTCTTC
D: NA; size: many; V: TRBV29-1; J: TRBJ2-5; CDR3: CSVEGGEETQYF; DNA: TGCAGCGTTGAAGGGGGGGAAGAGACCCAGTACTTC